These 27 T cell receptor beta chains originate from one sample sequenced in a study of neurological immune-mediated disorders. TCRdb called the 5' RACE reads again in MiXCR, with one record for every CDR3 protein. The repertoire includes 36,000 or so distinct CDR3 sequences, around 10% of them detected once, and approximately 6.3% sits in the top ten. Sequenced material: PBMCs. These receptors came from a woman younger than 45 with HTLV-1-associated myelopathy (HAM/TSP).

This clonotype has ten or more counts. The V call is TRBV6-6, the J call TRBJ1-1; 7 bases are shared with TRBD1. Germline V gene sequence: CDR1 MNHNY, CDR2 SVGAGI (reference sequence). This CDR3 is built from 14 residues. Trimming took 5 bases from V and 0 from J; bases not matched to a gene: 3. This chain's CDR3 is CASSDRAMNTEAFF. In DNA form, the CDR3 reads TGTGCCAGCAGTGACAGGGCCATGAACACTGAAGCTTTCTTT.

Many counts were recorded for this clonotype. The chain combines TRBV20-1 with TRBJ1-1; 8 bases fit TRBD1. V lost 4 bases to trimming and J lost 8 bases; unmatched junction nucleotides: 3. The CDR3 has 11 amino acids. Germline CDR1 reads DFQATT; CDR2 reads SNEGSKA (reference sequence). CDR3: CSAIRTGEAFF. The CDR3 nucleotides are TGCAGTGCTATCCGGACAGGGGAAGCTTTCTTT.

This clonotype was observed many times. CDR3 sequence reads: CASSDGQNRNEQFF. The CDR3 coding sequence is TGTGCCAGCAGCGACGGACAGAATAGGAATGAGCAGTTCTTC. The rearrangement uses TRBV14 and TRBJ2-1, with a possible D match to TRBD1 (6 bases). Germline CDR1 is SGHDN and CDR2 is FVKESK. V lost 5 bases, J lost 7 bases, and 15 bases lay in between. This CDR3 contains 14 residues.

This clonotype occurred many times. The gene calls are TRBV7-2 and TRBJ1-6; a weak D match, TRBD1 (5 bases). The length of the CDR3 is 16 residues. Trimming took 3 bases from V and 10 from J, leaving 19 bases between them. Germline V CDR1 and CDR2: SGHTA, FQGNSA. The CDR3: CASSFERTVSGSPLHF. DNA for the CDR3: TGTGCCAGCAGCTTCGAAAGGACGGTCTCAGGGTCACCCCTCCACTTT.

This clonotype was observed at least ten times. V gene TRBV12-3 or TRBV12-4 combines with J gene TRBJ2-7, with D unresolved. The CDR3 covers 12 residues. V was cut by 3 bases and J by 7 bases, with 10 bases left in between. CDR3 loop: CASSFLTGEQYF. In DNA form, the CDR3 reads TGTGCCAGCAGTTTCTTGACCGGGGAGCAGTACTTC.

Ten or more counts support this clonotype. In DNA form, the CDR3 reads TGTGCCAGCAACGACAGGGGTAATAGCAATCAGCCCCAGCATTTT. This translates into CASNDRGNSNQPQHF. This chain connects TRBV6-5 to TRBJ1-5, with TRBD1 identical over 8 bases. V shed 7 bases and J 0 bases; nucleotides not matched to a gene: 5. CDR1 and CDR2 from the germline V gene are MNHEY and SVGAGI. The CDR3 runs to 15 residues.

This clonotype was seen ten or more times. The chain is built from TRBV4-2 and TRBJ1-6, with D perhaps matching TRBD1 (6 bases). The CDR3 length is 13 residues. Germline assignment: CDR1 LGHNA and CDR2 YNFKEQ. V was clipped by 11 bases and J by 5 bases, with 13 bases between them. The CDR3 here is CAARGGNNSPLHF. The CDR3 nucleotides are TGTGCCGCCAGGGGTGGAAATAATTCACCCCTCCACTTT.

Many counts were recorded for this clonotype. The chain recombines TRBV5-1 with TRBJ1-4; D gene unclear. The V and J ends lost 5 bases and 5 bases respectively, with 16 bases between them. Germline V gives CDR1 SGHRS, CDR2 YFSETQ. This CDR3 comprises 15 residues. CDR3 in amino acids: CASSSSPGSNEKLFF. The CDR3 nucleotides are TGCGCCAGCAGTTCAAGTCCCGGGAGCAATGAAAAACTGTTTTTT.

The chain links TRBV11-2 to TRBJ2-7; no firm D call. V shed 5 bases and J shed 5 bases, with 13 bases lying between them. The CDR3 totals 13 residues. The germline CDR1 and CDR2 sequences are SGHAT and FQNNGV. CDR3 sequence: CASSLSLKDEQYF. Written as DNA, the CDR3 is TGTGCCAGCAGCCTCTCCCTTAAGGACGAGCAGTACTTC.

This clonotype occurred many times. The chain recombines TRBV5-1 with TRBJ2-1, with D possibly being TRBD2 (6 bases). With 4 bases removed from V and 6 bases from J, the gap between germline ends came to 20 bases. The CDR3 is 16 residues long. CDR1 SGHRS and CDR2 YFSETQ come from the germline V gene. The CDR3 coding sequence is TGCGCCAGCAGCATCCAAGAGGGGCGGGGAAGCAATGAGCAGTTCTTC. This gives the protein CASSIQEGRGSNEQFF.

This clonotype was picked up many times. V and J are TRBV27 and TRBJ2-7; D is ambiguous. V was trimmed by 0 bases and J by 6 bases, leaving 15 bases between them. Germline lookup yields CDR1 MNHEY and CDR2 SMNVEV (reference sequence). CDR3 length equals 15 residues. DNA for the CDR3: TGTGCCAGCAGTTTATCACCGGGTCCCTGGACCGAGCAGTACTTC. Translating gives CASSLSPGPWTEQYF.

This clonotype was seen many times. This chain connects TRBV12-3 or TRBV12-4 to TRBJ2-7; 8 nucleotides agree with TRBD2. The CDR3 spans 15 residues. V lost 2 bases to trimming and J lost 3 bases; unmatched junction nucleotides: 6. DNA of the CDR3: TGTGCCAGCAGTTTAAAGGCTAGCGGGTACTACGAGCAGTACTTC. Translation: CASSLKASGYYEQYF.

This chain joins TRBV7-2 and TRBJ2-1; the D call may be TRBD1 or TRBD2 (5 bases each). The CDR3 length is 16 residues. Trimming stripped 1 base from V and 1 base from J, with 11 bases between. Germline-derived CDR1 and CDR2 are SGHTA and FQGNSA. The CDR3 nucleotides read TGTGCCAGCAGCTTAGATGTCGGGGCGTCCTACAATGAGCAGTTCTTC. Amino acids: CASSLDVGASYNEQFF. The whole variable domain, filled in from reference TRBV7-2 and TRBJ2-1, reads GAGVSQSPSNKVTEKGKDVELRCDPISGHTALYWYRQSLGQGLEFLIYFQGNSAPDKSGLPSDRFSAERTGGSVSTLTIQRTQQEDSAVYLCASSLDVGASYNEQFFGPGTRLTVL.

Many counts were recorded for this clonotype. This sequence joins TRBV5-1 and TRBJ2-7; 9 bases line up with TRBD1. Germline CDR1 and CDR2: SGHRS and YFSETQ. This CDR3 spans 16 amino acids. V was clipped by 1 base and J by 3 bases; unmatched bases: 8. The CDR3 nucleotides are TGCGCCAGCAGCTTGTTTTTGCGGGGACAGGGCTACGAGCAGTACTTC. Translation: CASSLFLRGQGYEQYF.

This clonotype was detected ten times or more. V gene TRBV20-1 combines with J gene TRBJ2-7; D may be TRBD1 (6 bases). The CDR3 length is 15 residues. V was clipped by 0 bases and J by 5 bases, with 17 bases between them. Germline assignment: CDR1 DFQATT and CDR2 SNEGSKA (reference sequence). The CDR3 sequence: CSARDFAGTWNEQYF. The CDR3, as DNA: TGCAGTGCTAGAGATTTTGCAGGGACATGGAACGAGCAGTACTTC.

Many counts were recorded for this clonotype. The CDR3 region is CASSAQALAGGVIDREQFF. In DNA, the CDR3 is TGTGCCAGCAGCGCCCAGGCACTAGCGGGGGGGGTAATAGATCGTGAGCAGTTCTTC. The rearrangement links TRBV9 to TRBJ2-1; 13 positions agree with TRBD2. CDR3 length equals 19 residues. CDR1 and CDR2 (germline): SGDLS, YYNGEE. Trimming took 3 bases from V and 9 from J; bases not matched to a gene: 18. Supplemented by reference TRBV9 and TRBJ2-1, the full variable domain reads DSGVTQTPKHLITATGQRVTLRCSPRSGDLSVYWYQQSLDQGLQFLIQYYNGEERAKGNILERFSAQQFPDLHSELNLSSLELGDSALYFCASSAQALAGGVIDREQFFGPGTRLTVL.

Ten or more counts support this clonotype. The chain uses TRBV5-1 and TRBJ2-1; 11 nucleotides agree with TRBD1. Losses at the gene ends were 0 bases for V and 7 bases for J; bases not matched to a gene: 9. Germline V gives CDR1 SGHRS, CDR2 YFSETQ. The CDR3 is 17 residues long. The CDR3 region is CASSLGKGQGAKNEQFF. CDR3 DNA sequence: TGCGCCAGCAGCTTGGGGAAAGGACAGGGGGCAAAGAATGAGCAGTTCTTC. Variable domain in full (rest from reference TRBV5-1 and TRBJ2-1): KAGVTQTPRYLIKTRGQQVTLSCSPISGHRSVSWYQQTPGQGLQFLFEYFSETQRNKGNFPGRFSGRQFSNSRSEMNVSTLELGDSALYLCASSLGKGQGAKNEQFFGPGTRLTVL.

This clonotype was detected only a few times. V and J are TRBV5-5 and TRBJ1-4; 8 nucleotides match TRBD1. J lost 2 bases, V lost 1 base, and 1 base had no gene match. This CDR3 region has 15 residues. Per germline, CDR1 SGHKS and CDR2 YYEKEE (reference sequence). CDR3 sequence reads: CASSLPGGTNEKLFF. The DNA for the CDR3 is TGTGCCAGCAGCTTGCCAGGGGGCACTAATGAAAAACTGTTTTTT.

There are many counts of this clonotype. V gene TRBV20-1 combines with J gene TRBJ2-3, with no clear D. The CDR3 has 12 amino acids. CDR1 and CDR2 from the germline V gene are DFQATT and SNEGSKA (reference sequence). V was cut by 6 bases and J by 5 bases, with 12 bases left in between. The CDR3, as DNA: TGCAGTGCGTCGGGTCTAGGAGATACGCAGTATTTT. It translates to CSASGLGDTQYF.

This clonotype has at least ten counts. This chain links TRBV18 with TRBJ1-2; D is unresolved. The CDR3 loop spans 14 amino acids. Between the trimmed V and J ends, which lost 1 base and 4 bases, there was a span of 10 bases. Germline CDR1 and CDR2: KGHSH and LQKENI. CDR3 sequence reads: CASSPQDGIYGYTF. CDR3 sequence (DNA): TGTGCCAGCTCACCACAAGACGGGATCTATGGCTACACCTTC.

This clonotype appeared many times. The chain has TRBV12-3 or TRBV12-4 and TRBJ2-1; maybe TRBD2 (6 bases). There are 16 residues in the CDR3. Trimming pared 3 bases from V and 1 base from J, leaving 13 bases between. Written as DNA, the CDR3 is TGTGCCAGCAGTTTTTTTGTGGGGACTTCCTACAATGAGCAGTTCTTC. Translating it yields CASSFFVGTSYNEQFF.

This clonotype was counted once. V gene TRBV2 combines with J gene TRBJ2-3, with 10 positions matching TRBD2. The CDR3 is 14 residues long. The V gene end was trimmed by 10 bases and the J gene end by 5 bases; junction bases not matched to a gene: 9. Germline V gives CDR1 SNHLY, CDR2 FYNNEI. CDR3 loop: CATALAGVGDTQYF. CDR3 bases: TGTGCCACCGCGCTAGCGGGGGTAGGAGATACGCAGTATTTT.

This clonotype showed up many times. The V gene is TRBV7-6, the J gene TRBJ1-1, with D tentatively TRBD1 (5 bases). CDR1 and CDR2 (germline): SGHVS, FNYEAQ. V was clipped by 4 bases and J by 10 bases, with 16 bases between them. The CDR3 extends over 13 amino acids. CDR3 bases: TGTGCCAGCAGCTACACCTTAGGGGCTGCAGCTTTCTTT. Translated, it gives CASSYTLGAAAFF.

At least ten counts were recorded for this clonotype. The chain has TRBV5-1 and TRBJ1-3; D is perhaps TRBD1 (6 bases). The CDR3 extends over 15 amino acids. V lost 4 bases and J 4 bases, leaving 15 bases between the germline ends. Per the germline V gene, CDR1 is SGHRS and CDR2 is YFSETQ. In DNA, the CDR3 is TGCGCCAGCAGCCGGGACATTGGGTCAGGAAACACCATATATTTT. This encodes CASSRDIGSGNTIYF.

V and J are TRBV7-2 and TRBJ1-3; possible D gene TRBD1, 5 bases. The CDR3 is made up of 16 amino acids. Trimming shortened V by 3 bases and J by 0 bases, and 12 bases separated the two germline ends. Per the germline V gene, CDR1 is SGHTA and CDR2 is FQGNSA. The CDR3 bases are TGTGCCAGCAGCTTGGGGCCTTATGGCTCTGGAAACACCATATATTTT. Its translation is CASSLGPYGSGNTIYF.

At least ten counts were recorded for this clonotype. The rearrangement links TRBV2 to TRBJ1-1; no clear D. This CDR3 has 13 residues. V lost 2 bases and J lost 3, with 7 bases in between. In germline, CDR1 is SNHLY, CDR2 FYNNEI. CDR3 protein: CASSENGYTEAFF. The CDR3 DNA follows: TGTGCCAGCAGTGAAAACGGGTACACTGAAGCTTTCTTT.

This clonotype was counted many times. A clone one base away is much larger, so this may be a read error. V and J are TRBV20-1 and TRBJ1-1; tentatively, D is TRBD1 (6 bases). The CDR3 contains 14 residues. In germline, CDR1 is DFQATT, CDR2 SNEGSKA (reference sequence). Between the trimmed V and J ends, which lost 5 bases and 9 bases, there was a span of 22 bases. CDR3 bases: TGCAGTGCTGCCGGCGGTCGGGGGCGAACTAAAGCTTTCTTT. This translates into CSAAGGRGRTKAFF.